Following are 9 T cell receptor beta chains from one sample sequenced in a study of blood T cell repertoires in COVID-19. The table came from immunoSEQ multiplex PCR; TCRdb's copy has only in-frame clones and leaves some out. The sample lists 340,000 or so clones, 80% to 90% seen once, with roughly 4.2% in the top ten. The sequenced sample consisted of PBMCs or T cells enriched from blood (not recorded which). Receptors were obtained from a woman in her thirties or forties with acute COVID-19.

V and J are TRBV5-1 and TRBJ2-1, with 10 positions matching TRBD2. J lost 5 bases, V lost 0 bases, and 20 bases had no gene match. CDR1 and CDR2 (germline): SGHRS, YFSETQ. The CDR3 covers 21 residues. CDR3: CASSLERNTGLARGPHNEQFF. For the CDR3, the DNA is TGCGCCAGCAGCTTGGAACGTAATACGGGACTAGCGAGAGGGCCACACAATGAGCAGTTCTTC.

This clone was counted a single time. The CDR3 DNA follows: TGTGCCATCAGTGGGGGCAGGGGAGAAGAGACCCAGTACTTC. It translates to CAISGGRGEETQYF. V usage is TRBV10-3 and J usage is TRBJ2-5; TRBD1 might be the D (6 bases). Trimming stripped 4 bases from V and 3 bases from J, with 12 bases between. This CDR3 contains 14 residues. CDR1 is ENHRY and CDR2 is SYGVKD in the germline V gene.

V usage is TRBV18 and J usage is TRBJ1-4, with D tentatively TRBD1 (5 bases). Trimming stripped 6 bases from V and 1 base from J, with 9 bases between. The CDR3 runs to 14 residues. Looked up from germline, CDR1 is KGHSH and CDR2 is LQKENI. CDR3 in DNA: TGTGCCAGCTCCCTGACAGAAACTAATGAAAAACTGTTTTTT. It codes for CASSLTETNEKLFF.

The chain couples TRBV27 to TRBJ2-7; 8 bases line up with TRBD1. Germline CDR1 and CDR2: MNHEY and SMNVEV (reference sequence). The CDR3 is 15 residues long. With V trimmed by 4 bases and J by 3 bases, 8 bases remained unmatched. This chain's CDR3 is CASSYQGAFFYEQYF. CDR3 bases: TGTGCCAGCAGTTACCAGGGGGCTTTTTTCTACGAGCAGTACTTC.

This clone has only one observation. The chain carries TRBV25-1 and TRBJ2-1; possible D gene TRBD1, 6 bases. V lost 10 bases to trimming and J lost 7 bases, with 26 bases between them. Per germline, CDR1 MGHDK and CDR2 SYGVNS. The CDR3 runs to 16 residues. In DNA form, the CDR3 reads TGTGCCACGCAAGCCACCCGCGGGCAGGGGTGGAATGAGCAGTTCTTC. Its protein product is CATQATRGQGWNEQFF.

The CDR3 region is CSVGGTPREGYTF. CDR3 DNA sequence: TGCAGCGTGGGAGGGACACCCCGGGAGGGCTACACCTTC. The J gene is TRBJ1-2, the V gene TRBV29-1; possible D gene TRBD1, 6 bases. The germline gives CDR1 SQVTM, CDR2 ANQGSEA. The CDR3 has 13 amino acids. V was shortened by 6 bases and J by 8 bases, with 19 bases between the two germline ends.

V and J are TRBV7-9 and TRBJ2-1, with a weak D call TRBD1 (6 bases). Per germline, CDR1 SEHNR and CDR2 FQNEAQ (reference sequence). The CDR3 runs to 14 residues. V lost 5 bases and J lost 7, with 15 bases in between. CDR3 amino acids: CASSKTQQGNEQFF. CDR3 nucleotides: TGTGCCAGCAGCAAGACTCAACAGGGTAATGAGCAGTTCTTC.

The chain couples TRBV27 to TRBJ2-7, with a possible D match to TRBD2 (7 bases). V was trimmed by 4 bases and J by 1 base, leaving 14 bases between them. The CDR3 has 15 amino acids. The germline V gene has CDR1 MNHEY and CDR2 SMNVEV (reference sequence). CDR3 in amino acids: CASSSGGLGSYEQYF. CDR3 nucleotides: TGTGCCAGCAGTTCCGGGGGGCTAGGGTCCTACGAGCAGTACTTC.

This clone showed up just a few times. The CDR3 spells CASSKGRGGDEQYF. The CDR3 bases are TGTGCCAGCAGCAAAGGGAGGGGAGGCGACGAGCAGTACTTC. This chain connects TRBV21-1 to TRBJ2-7; TRBD2 was called by the table and not checked on the DNA. TRBV21-1 is reported as a pseudogene. This CDR3 comprises 14 residues.